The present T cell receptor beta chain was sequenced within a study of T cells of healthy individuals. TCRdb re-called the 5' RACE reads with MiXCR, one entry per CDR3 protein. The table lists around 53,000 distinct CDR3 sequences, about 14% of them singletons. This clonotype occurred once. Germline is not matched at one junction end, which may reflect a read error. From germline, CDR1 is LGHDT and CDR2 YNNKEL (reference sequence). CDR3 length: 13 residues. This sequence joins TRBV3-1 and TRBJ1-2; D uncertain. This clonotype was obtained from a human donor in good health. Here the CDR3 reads CASSQVWRHGYNF. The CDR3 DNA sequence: TGTGCCAGCAGCCAAGTATGGAGGCACGGCTACAACTTC.